This TCR beta chain was captured in a study of T cell changes during pregnancy in multiple sclerosis. Between the trimmed V and J ends, which lost 1 base and 0 bases, there was a span of 12 bases. The germline gives CDR1 LGHNA, CDR2 YSLEER. This CDR3 is built from 16 residues. Sequencing was performed with immunoSEQ multiplex PCR; in TCRdb, only in-frame clones are kept and a portion is missing. The table includes over 35,000 clones, 87% detected once. V gene TRBV4-3 combines with J gene TRBJ2-5; D gene ambiguous. This TCR derives from a female donor with multiple sclerosis, enrolled in a pregnancy study. The sequencing here drew on CD4+ T cells from peripheral blood mononuclear cells, taken after pregnancy. The CDR3 spells CASSQGSNPYQETQYF. The CDR3 DNA is TGCGCCAGCAGCCAAGGGAGCAACCCGTACCAAGAGACCCAGTACTTC.